This section outlines one TCR beta chain sequence together with its context. Its target is not known. These data come from a study of shared clonotypes between healthy human individuals. About the research overall: Each donor's CD8 memory used one plate, CD8 naive two, each CD4 subset three. Study-wide results and limits: The study generally estimated greater richness for naive than memory subsets.

Trimming shortened V by 5 bases and J by 4 bases, and 24 bases separated the two germline ends. This CDR3 region has 17 residues. Germline V gene lookup returns CDR1 SGHVS and CDR2 FQNEAQ. CD45RO negativity and positive selection for CCR7 defined naive CD8 cells, a population that excluded terminally differentiated effector memory CD45RA+ cells. Profiling relied on immunoSEQ multiplex PCR, and the TCRdb table lists in-frame clones only, not all of them. The sample yields about 2,100,000 clones, about 93% seen once. This TCR came from a man younger than 35 in good health. Some clones in this sample may be carry-over from other donors' samples. The chain links TRBV7-8 to TRBJ2-7; D perhaps matches TRBD2 (9 bases). What was sequenced was naive CD8+ T cells from PBMCs. The CDR3 spells CASSPWTGTSFKYEQYF. The CDR3 nucleotides are TGTGCCAGCAGCCCATGGACAGGGACTAGCTTTAAATACGAGCAGTACTTC. Full variable domain (remainder filled in from reference TRBV7-8 and TRBJ2-7): GAGVSQSPRYKVAKRGQDVALRCDPISGHVSLFWYQQALGQGPEFLTYFQNEAQLDKSGLPSDRFFAERPEGSVSTLKIQRTQQEDSAVYLCASSPWTGTSFKYEQYFGPGTRLTVT.